This T cell receptor (beta chain) originates from a study of CD8+ T cells in alopecia areata. Sample treatment: oral pan-JAK inhibitor, 5-10 mg twice daily. The investigators collected lesional scalp punch biopsies and peripheral blood from alopecia areata patients. RNA was extracted and reverse transcribed into cDNA as the sequencing template. Sequencing was performed with immunoSEQ multiplex PCR; in TCRdb, only in-frame clones are kept and a portion is missing. Here the sample spans 180,000 or so clones, 51% being singletons. In this sample, this clone turned up many times. The germline V gene has CDR1 SGHDN and CDR2 FVKESK. The CDR3 loop spans 16 amino acids. J was trimmed by 3 bases and V by 5 bases; bases with no gene match: 7.

The TCR sequence derives from a human donor with alopecia areata. This chain joins TRBV14 and TRBJ2-3, with 11 bases that match TRBD1. The sample consisted of CD8+ T cells sorted from blood, taken at approximately week 52, from a patient treated with tofacitinib. CDR3 bases: TGTGCCAGCAGCACCCGGGACAGGGGGTGGACAGATACGCAGTATTTT. Translating it yields CASSTRDRGWTDTQYF.